This TCR beta chain was observed in a study of cytotoxic CD8 clonotypes in ibrutinib-treated CLL. Findings and limits, study-wide: Lymph node repertoires were not studied, and sampling times were unmatched.

The germline V and J ends were trimmed by 2 bases and 7 bases, with 3 bases remaining between them. The CDR3 length is 11 residues. CDR1 is MNHNY, CDR2 SVGAGI, per germline (reference sequence). On this clone: Its antigen is undetermined.

Only in-frame clones appear in the TCRdb table, and some are missing; sequencing was by immunoSEQ multiplex PCR. The repertoire holds some 290,000 clones, with about 80% as singletons. The receptor was isolated from a human donor with chronic lymphocytic leukemia. The rearrangement links TRBV6-6 to TRBJ2-1; no reliable D call. Sequencing used PBMCs, obtained before ibrutinib treatment. The CDR3 reads CASSYGNEQFF. In DNA, the CDR3 is TGTGCCAGCAGTTACGGTAATGAGCAGTTCTTC.